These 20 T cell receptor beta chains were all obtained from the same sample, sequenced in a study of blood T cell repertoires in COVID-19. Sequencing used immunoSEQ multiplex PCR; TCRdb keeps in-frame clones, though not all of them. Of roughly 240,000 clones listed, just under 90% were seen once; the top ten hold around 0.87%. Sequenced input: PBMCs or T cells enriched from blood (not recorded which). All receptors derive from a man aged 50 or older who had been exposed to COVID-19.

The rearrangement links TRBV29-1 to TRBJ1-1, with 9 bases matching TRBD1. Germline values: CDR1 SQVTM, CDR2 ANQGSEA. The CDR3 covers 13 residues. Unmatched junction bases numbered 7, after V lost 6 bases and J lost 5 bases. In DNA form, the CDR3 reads TGCAGCGTAGGACAGGGGTCGAGGACTGAAGCTTTCTTT. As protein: CSVGQGSRTEAFF.

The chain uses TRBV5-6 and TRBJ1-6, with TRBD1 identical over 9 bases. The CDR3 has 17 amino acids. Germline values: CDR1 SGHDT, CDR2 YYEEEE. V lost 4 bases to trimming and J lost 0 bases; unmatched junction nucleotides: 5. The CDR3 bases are TGTGCCAGCAGCGTTAACAGGGGGCACTCCTATAATTCACCCCTCCACTTT. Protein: CASSVNRGHSYNSPLHF.

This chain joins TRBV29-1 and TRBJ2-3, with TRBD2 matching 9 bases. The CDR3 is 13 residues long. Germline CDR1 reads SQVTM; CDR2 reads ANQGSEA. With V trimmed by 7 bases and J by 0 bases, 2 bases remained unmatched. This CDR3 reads CSAGLASTDTQYF. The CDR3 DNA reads TGCAGCGCGGGACTAGCTAGCACAGATACGCAGTATTTT.

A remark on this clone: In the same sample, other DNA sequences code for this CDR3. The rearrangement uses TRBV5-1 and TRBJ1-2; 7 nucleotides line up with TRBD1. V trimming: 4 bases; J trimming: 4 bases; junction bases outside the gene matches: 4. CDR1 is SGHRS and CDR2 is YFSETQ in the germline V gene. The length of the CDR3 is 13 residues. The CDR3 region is CASSLRQGYGYTF. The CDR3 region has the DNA TGCGCCAGCAGCCTTCGACAGGGCTATGGCTACACCTTC.

CDR3 region: CASTDRGYTEAFF. The CDR3 coding sequence is TGTGCCAGCACCGACAGGGGTTACACTGAAGCTTTCTTT. The chain links TRBV12-3 or TRBV12-4 to TRBJ1-1; TRBD1 matches at 8 bases. After removal of 7 bases from V and 3 bases from J, the junction contained 4 bases not matched to a gene. This CDR3 spans 13 amino acids.

The CDR3 DNA is TGTGCCTGGAGCGAAGGGGGTTATGGCTACACCTTC. It yields the protein CAWSEGGYGYTF. The V gene is TRBV30, the J gene TRBJ1-2, with TRBD1 as a possible D gene (6 bases). Germline V lookup: CDR1 GTSNPN, CDR2 SVGIG (reference sequence). The CDR3 is 12 amino acids. V was trimmed by 3 bases and J by 5 bases, leaving 10 bases between them.

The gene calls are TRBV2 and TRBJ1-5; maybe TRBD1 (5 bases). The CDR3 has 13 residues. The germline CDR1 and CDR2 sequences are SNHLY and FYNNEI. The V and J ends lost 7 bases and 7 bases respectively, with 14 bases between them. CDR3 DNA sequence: TGTGCCAGCACCCAACAAACAGGCCAGCCCCAGCATTTT. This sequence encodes CASTQQTGQPQHF.

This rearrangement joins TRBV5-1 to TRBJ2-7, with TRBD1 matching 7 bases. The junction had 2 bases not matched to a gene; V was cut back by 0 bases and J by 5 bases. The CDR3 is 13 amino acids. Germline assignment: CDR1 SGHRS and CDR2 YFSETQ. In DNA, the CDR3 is TGCGCCAGCAGCTTGGAGACAGGGAACGAGCAGTACTTC. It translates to CASSLETGNEQYF.

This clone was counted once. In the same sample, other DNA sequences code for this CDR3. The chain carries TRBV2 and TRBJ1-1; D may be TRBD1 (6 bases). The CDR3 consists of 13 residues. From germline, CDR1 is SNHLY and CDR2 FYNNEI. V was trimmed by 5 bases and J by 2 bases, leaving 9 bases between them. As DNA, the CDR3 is TGTGCCAGCAGTCTACAGGGTAACACTGAAGCTTTCTTT. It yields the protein CASSLQGNTEAFF. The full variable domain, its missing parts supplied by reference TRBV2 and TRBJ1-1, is EPEVTQTPSHQVTQMGQEVILRCVPISNHLYFYWYRQILGQKVEFLVSFYNNEISEKSEIFDDQFSVERPDGSNFTLKIRSTKLEDSAMYFCASSLQGNTEAFFGQGTRLTVV.

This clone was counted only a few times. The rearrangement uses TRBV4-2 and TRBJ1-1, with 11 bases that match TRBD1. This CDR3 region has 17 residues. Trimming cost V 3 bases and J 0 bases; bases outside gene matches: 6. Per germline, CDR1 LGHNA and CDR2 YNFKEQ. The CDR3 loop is CASSHRDRGTMNTEAFF. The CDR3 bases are TGTGCCAGCAGCCACCGGGACAGGGGGACAATGAACACTGAAGCTTTCTTT.

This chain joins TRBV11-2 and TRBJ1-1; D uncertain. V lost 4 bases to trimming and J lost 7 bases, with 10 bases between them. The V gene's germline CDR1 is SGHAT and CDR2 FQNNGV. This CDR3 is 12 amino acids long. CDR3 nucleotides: TGTGCCAGCAGCTCGGTGGGAGATGAAGCTTTCTTT. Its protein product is CASSSVGDEAFF.

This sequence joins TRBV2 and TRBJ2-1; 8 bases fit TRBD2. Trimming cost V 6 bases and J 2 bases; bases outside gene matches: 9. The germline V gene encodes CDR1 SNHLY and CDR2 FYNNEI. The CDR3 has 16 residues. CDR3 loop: CASSRASGLAYNEQFF. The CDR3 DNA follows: TGTGCCAGCAGCCGGGCTAGCGGGTTGGCCTACAATGAGCAGTTCTTC. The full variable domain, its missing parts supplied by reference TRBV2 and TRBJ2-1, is EPEVTQTPSHQVTQMGQEVILRCVPISNHLYFYWYRQILGQKVEFLVSFYNNEISEKSEIFDDQFSVERPDGSNFTLKIRSTKLEDSAMYFCASSRASGLAYNEQFFGPGTRLTVL.

CDR3: CASSSGTGEGYGYTF. The CDR3 DNA is TGTGCCAGCAGTTCTGGGACAGGGGAAGGGTATGGCTACACCTTC. This chain uses TRBV6-5 with TRBJ1-2; 10 bases agree with TRBD1. Germline-derived CDR1 and CDR2 are MNHEY and SVGAGI. The CDR3 consists of 15 residues. The V gene end was trimmed by 4 bases and the J gene end by 5 bases; junction bases not matched to a gene: 7.

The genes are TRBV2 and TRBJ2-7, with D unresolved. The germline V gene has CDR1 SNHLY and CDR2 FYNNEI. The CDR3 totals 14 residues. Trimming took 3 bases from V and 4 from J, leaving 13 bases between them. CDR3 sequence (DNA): TGTGCCAGCAGTGACCGGGTTGCTCTTTACGAGCAGTACGTC. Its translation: CASSDRVALYEQYV.

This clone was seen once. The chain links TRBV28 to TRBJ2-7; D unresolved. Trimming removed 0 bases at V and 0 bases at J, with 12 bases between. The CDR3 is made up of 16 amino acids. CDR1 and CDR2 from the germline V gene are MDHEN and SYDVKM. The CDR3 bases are TGTGCCAGCAGTTTATGCGAGACGGAGTACTCCTACGAGCAGTACGTC. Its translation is CASSLCETEYSYEQYV.

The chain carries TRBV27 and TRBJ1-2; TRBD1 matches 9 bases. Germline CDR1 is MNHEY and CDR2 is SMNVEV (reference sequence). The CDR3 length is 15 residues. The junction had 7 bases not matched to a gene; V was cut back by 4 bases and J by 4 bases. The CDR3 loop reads CASSSPGQGTYGYTF. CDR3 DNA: TGTGCCAGCAGTTCGCCGGGACAGGGAACCTATGGCTACACCTTC.

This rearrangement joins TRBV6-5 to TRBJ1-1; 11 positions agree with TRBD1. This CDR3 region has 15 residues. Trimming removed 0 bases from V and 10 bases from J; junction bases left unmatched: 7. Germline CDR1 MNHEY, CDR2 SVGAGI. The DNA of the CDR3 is TGTGCCAGCAGTTACTCGACGGGACAGGGGGGGCGAGCTTTCTTT. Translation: CASSYSTGQGGRAFF.

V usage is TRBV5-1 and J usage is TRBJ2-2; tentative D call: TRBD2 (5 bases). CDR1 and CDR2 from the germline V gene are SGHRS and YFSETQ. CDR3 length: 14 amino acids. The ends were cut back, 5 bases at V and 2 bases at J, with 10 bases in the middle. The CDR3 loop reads CASSRLANTGELFF. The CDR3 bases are TGCGCCAGCAGTCGTCTAGCAAACACCGGGGAGCTGTTTTTT. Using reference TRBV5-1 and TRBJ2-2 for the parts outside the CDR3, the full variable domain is KAGVTQTPRYLIKTRGQQVTLSCSPISGHRSVSWYQQTPGQGLQFLFEYFSETQRNKGNFPGRFSGRQFSNSRSEMNVSTLELGDSALYLCASSRLANTGELFFGEGSRLTVL.

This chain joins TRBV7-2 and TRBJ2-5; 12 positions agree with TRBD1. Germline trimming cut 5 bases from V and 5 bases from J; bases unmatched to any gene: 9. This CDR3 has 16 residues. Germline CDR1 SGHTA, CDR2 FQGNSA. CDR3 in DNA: TGTGCCAGCAGCGAGAACCGGGACAGGGGGCGGGAGACCCAGTACTTC. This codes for CASSENRDRGRETQYF.

CDR3 coding DNA: TGTGCCAGCAGCCAAGGGCCTAGCGGGGCCGCAGATACGCAGTATTTT. Protein sequence: CASSQGPSGAADTQYF. The rearrangement uses TRBV4-2 and TRBJ2-3; 9 bases line up with TRBD2. The CDR3 loop spans 16 amino acids. V gave up 1 base and J gave up 4 bases; unmatched junction bases: 6. Germline V gene lookup returns CDR1 LGHNA and CDR2 YNFKEQ.